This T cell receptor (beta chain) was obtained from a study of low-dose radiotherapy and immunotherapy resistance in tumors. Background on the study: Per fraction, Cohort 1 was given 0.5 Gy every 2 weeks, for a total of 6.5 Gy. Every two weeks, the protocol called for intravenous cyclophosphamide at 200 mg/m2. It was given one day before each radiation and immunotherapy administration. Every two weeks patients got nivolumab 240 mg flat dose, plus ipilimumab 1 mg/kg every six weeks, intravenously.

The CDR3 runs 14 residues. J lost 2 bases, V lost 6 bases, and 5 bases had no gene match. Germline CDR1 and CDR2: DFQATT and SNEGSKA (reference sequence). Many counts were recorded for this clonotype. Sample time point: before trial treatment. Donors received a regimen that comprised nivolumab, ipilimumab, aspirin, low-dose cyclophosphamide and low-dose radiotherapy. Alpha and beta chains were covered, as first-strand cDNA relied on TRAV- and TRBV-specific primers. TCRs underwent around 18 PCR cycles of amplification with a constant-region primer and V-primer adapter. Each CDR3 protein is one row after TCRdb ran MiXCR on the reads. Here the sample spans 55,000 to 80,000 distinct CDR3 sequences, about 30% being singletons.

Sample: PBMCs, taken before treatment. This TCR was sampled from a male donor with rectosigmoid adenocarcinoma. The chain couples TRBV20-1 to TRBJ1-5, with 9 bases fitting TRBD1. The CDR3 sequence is CSAGTGWGNQPQHF. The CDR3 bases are TGCAGTGCGGGGACAGGGTGGGGCAATCAGCCCCAGCATTTT.